A selection of T cell receptor beta chains follows, all from one sample in a study of cytomegalovirus exposure and HLA in healthy donors. Sequenced by immunoSEQ multiplex PCR; TCRdb stores in-frame clones only, minus some. This table holds roughly 160,000 clones, around 73% found once. The sequencing sample was made of PBMCs. These receptors all come from a woman under 30 in good health and CMV-seropositive. Each CDR3 is given with its conserved first and last residue. A D gene is named only where the DNA matches it firmly. Clone sizes are given selectively: once, few, many, or a class where the clone is expanded.

D,J,length,V,size,DNA,CDR3
NA,TRBJ1-4,15,TRBV19,NA,TGTGCCAGTAAGCGGAGCGGATCGAGAGAGGAAAAACTGTTTTTT,CASKRSGSREEKLFF
TRBD1,TRBJ1-4,15,TRBV5-5,NA,TGTGCCAGCAGTTTTACAGGGGGCACTAATGAAAAACTGTTTTTT,CASSFTGGTNEKLFF
NA,TRBJ2-7,11,TRBV14,NA,TGTGCCAGCAGCCAGGGGCGCGAGCAGTACTTC,CASSQGREQYF
TRBD2,TRBJ2-3,15,TRBV6-5,NA,TGTGCCAGCAGCCCCGGGACTAGCGGGGGAGATACGCAGTATTTT,CASSPGTSGGDTQYF
NA,TRBJ1-1,14,TRBV4-1,few,TGCGCCAGCAGGGGCCACCTGAAAAACACTGAAGCTTTCTTT,CASRGHLKNTEAFF
TRBD1,TRBJ1-2,13,TRBV7-8,NA,TGTGCCAGCAGCTTAGTCAGGGGGGAAGGCTACACCTTC,CASSLVRGEGYTF
NA,TRBJ1-2,18,TRBV28,NA,TGTGCCAGCAGTTTATGTCGAGAGAAGGGCGGGGGATCCTATGGCTACACCTTC,CASSLCREKGGGSYGYTF
NA,TRBJ2-4,13,TRBV6-5,NA,TGTGCCAGCAGTTTTGACAGAAAAAACATTCAGTACTTC,CASSFDRKNIQYF
TRBD1,TRBJ1-5,14,TRBV2,NA,TGTGCCAGCAGGGAACAGGGGCCCAATCAGCCCCAGCATTTT,CASREQGPNQPQHF
NA,TRBJ1-2,14,TRBV27,NA,TGTGCCAGCAGCCCGACAACCTTTGGGTATGGCTACACCTTC,CASSPTTFGYGYTF
NA,TRBJ2-3,15,TRBV5-1,NA,TGCGCCAGCAGCTTGGCTTGGACTAGCACAGATACGCAGTATTTT,CASSLAWTSTDTQYF
TRBD1,TRBJ2-7,14,TRBV7-9,NA,TGTGCCAGCAGCCTAACCGGGACAGCCTACGAGCAGTACTTC,CASSLTGTAYEQYF
TRBD2,TRBJ2-7,18,TRBV5-1,NA,TGCGCCAGCAGCTTCGTCCCAGGACGGGATAGCGGGGGGTACGAGCAGTACTTC,CASSFVPGRDSGGYEQYF
TRBD1,TRBJ1-6,16,TRBV7-8,once,TGTGCCAGCAGCTCGAGGACAGGATCGGATAATTCACCCCTCCACTTT,CASSSRTGSDNSPLHF
TRBD2,TRBJ2-3,17,TRBV9,NA,TGTGCCAGCAGCGGGCGGCGGGGGGCCTGGGGCACAGATACGCAGTATTTT,CASSGRRGAWGTDTQYF
NA,TRBJ1-5,17,TRBV7-2,few,TGTGCCAGCAGCTTCCCCCAGCAGGCTGGAAGCAATCAGCCCCAGCATTTT,CASSFPQQAGSNQPQHF
NA,TRBJ1-6,13,TRBV29-1,NA,TGCAGCGTTAAGACAGCCTATAATTCACCCCTCCACTTT,CSVKTAYNSPLHF
NA,TRBJ1-2,18,TRBV5-4,NA,TGTGCCAGCAGCTCAGAATTACCAGGTTCCCCGAACTACTATGGCTACACCTTC,CASSSELPGSPNYYGYTF
NA,TRBJ1-4,16,TRBV25-1,NA,TGTGCCAGCAGTGAAACTCGGGGGGCTATGAGCGAAAAACTGTTTTTT,CASSETRGAMSEKLFF
TRBD1,TRBJ1-6,14,TRBV2,NA,TGTGCCAGCAGAACCGGGACAGTTAATTCACCCCTCCACTTT,CASRTGTVNSPLHF
NA,TRBJ2-2,15,TRBV29-1,few,TGCAGCGTCCGAACGACACCCGGAAGCACCGGGGAGCTGTTTTTT,CSVRTTPGSTGELFF
NA,TRBJ2-7,12,TRBV9,NA,TGTGCCAGCAGCGTAGTCGGGTTCGAGCAGTACTTC,CASSVVGFEQYF
NA,TRBJ2-5,15,TRBV4-3,once,TGCGCCAGCAGCCAAGGTACAGCGGAGGGAGAGACCCAGTACTTC,CASSQGTAEGETQYF
TRBD1,TRBJ1-1,14,TRBV18,NA,TGTGCCAGCTCATCCCGGGACAGGGGTCTAGAAGCTTTCTTT,CASSSRDRGLEAFF
TRBD2,TRBJ2-1,14,TRBV5-4,NA,TGTGCCAGCAGCTTTCTAGCGGGGAAAAATGAGCAGTTCTTC,CASSFLAGKNEQFF
TRBD1,TRBJ1-5,16,TRBV7-2,NA,TGTGCCAGCAGCCCTCGGTTAGGGGGCTACAATCAGCCCCAGCATTTT,CASSPRLGGYNQPQHF
TRBD2,TRBJ2-2,16,TRBV4-2,few,TGTGCCAGCAGCCAACCCCGGGGGGGGGACACCGGGGAGCTGTTTTTT,CASSQPRGGDTGELFF
TRBD1,TRBJ1-2,14,TRBV25-1,NA,TGTGCCAGCAGTTCTCAGGGGGCTAACTATGGCTACACCTTC,CASSSQGANYGYTF
TRBD1,TRBJ1-3,14,TRBV6-5,few,TGTGCCAGCAGCCAGGGGGCGTGGGGAAACACCATATATTTT,CASSQGAWGNTIYF
NA,TRBJ2-3,14,TRBV18,NA,TGTGCCAGCTCACGACAGGCTTGGACAGATACGCAGTATTTT,CASSRQAWTDTQYF
TRBD2,TRBJ2-3,15,TRBV10-3,NA,TGTGCCATCAGTGAAGCGGGGGGGTACGCAGATACGCAGTATTTT,CAISEAGGYADTQYF
TRBD1,TRBJ1-1,14,TRBV6-5,NA,TGTGCCAGTTTCGACAGGGGGGTGGGCACTGAAGCTTTCTTT,CASFDRGVGTEAFF
TRBD2,TRBJ2-2,17,TRBV5-5,NA,TGTGCCAGCAGCTTCCAAAGACTAGCGGGGTACACCGGGGAGCTGTTTTTT,CASSFQRLAGYTGELFF
NA,TRBJ2-5,14,TRBV5-8,NA,TGTGCCAGCAGCATGCGGGACAGCCAAGAGACCCAGTACTTC,CASSMRDSQETQYF
TRBD1,TRBJ1-2,14,TRBV9,once,TGTGCCAGCAGCTATGGGACAGGGATCTATGGCTACACCTTC,CASSYGTGIYGYTF
TRBD1,TRBJ2-2,14,TRBV6-6,NA,TGTGCCAGCAGTAGGACAGGGGGGATCGGGGAGCTGTTTTTT,CASSRTGGIGELFF
NA,TRBJ2-3,18,TRBV1,NA,TGCACCAGCAGCCAAGATAAAACCGGGATTTACAGCACAGATACGCAGTATTTT,CTSSQDKTGIYSTDTQYF
NA,TRBJ1-3,16,TRBV19,NA,TGTGCCAGTAGTAGCCGACTTATTGTTACTGGAAACACCATATATTTT,CASSSRLIVTGNTIYF
NA,TRBJ1-1,16,TRBV5-5,few,TGTGCCAGCAGCTTGGAGAGGGAACTGGTCATCACTGAAGCTTTCTTT,CASSLERELVITEAFF
NA,TRBJ2-5,14,TRBV11-2,few,TGTGCCAGCAGCTACGGACAGTTCAGGGAGACCCAGTACTTC,CASSYGQFRETQYF
NA,TRBJ2-3,14,TRBV2,NA,TGTGCCAGCAGTTCTCAGGGAAGTACAGATACGCAGTATTTT,CASSSQGSTDTQYF
NA,TRBJ2-5,19,TRBV5-6,NA,TGTGCCAGCACCCCCAATTGGGGGGGGGCCTTCGGGGACCAAGAGACCCAGTACTTC,CASTPNWGGAFGDQETQYF
NA,TRBJ1-5,13,TRBV5-4,few,TGTGCCAGCAGCGAACATCCTGATCAGCCCCAGCATTTT,CASSEHPDQPQHF
NA,TRBJ1-2,14,TRBV2,NA,TGTGCCAGCAGTGGGGAGGGGCGAATCGATGGCTACACCTTC,CASSGEGRIDGYTF
TRBD1,TRBJ2-3,16,TRBV5-6,NA,TGTGCCAGCAGCTCCCGGACAGGGGGCTTCACAGATACGCAGTATTTT,CASSSRTGGFTDTQYF
TRBD1,TRBJ2-7,15,TRBV7-2,NA,TGTGCCAGCAGCGCGGGACAGGGGGCGAGATACGAGCAGTACTTC,CASSAGQGARYEQYF
TRBD2,TRBJ2-7,15,TRBV5-4,once,TGTGCCAGCAGCTCCCAGCGGGGGGGCCAGAACGAGCAGTACTTC,CASSSQRGGQNEQYF
TRBD2,TRBJ2-1,13,TRBV6-1,NA,TGTGCCAGCTTAGCGGGGGGTTACAATGAGCAGTTCTTC,CASLAGGYNEQFF
TRBD2,TRBJ2-5,14,TRBV6-6,NA,TGTGCCAGCAGTTACGGCGGGGGGGGAGAGACCCAGTACTTC,CASSYGGGGETQYF